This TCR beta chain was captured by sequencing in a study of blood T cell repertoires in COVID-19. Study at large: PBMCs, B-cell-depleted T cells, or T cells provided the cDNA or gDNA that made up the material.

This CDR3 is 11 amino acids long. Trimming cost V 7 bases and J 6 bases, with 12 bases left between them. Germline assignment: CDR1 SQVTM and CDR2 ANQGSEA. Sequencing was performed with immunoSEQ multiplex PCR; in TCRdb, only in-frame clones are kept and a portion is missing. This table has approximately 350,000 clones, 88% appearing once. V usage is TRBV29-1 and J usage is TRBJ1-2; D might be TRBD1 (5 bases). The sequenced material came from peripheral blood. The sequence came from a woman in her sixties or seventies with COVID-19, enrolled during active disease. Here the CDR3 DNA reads TGCAGCGGTATAAGCAGGGATGGCTACACCTTC. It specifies CSGISRDGYTF. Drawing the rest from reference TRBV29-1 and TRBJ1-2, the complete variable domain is SAVISQKPSRDICQRGTSLTIQCQVDSQVTMMFWYRQQPGQSLTLIATANQGSEATYESGFVIDKFPISRPNLTFSTLTVSNMSPEDSSIYLCSGISRDGYTFGSGTRLTVV.